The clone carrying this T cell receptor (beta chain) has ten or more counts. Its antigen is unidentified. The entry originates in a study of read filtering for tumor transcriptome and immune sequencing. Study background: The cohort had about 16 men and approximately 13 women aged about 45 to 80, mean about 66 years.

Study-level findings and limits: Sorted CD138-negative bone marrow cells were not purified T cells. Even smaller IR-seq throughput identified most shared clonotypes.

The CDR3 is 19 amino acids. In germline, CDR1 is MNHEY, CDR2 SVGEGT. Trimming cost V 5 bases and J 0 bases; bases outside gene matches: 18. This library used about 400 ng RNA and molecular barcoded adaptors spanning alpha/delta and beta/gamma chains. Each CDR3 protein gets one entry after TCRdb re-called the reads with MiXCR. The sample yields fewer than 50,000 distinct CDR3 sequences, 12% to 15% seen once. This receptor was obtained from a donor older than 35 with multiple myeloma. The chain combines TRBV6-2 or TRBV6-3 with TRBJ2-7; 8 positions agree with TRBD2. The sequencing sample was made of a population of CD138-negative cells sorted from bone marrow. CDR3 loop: CASSPFGRVKRGSSYEQYF. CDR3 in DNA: TGTGCCAGCAGTCCCTTCGGGAGGGTGAAACGGGGAAGCTCCTACGAGCAGTACTTC.